The next 6 T cell receptor beta chains were all read from a single sample in a study of Ad26.COV2.S vaccination and SARS-CoV-2 variants. Sample treatment: 15 to 20 received Ad26.COV2.S at low or high dose, single or two shots; several received placebo; per-sample allocation not given. Sampling was done on day 63 after the first vaccine or placebo injection. Sequencing was performed with immunoSEQ multiplex PCR; in TCRdb, only in-frame clones are kept and a portion is missing. The sample lists a few hundred thousand clones; 80% to 90% were seen once. Specimen: peripheral blood, collected in a trial of Ad26.COV2.S vaccine versus placebo. These receptors were taken from a person between 18 and 59 years old who received the Ad26.COV2.S COVID-19 vaccine or a placebo.

The chain uses TRBV11-3 and TRBJ2-1, with D perhaps TRBD1 (5 bases). The ends were cut back, 5 bases at V and 2 bases at J, with 7 bases in the middle. From germline, CDR1 is SGHNT and CDR2 YENEEA. This CDR3 has 13 residues. The DNA of the CDR3 is TGTGCCAGCAGCACGGACACCTACAATGAGCAGTTCTTC. This codes for CASSTDTYNEQFF.

The gene calls are TRBV19 and TRBJ1-5; D may be TRBD1 (5 bases). CDR3 length: 16 residues. V gave up 2 bases and J gave up 6 bases, with 17 bases separating them. The V gene's germline CDR1 is LNHDA and CDR2 SQIVND (reference sequence). The CDR3 DNA is TGTGCCAGTAGTATATCCCCAGGGAGGGCGCGTCAGCCCCAGCATTTT. This translates into CASSISPGRARQPQHF.

The rearrangement uses TRBV11-2 and TRBJ1-1; possible D gene TRBD1, 5 bases. V lost 1 base and J lost 7, with 13 bases in between. Germline values: CDR1 SGHAT, CDR2 FQNNGV. This CDR3 has 14 residues. CDR3 coding DNA: TGTGCCAGCAGCTTAGTTGGCCGGGGCCATGAAGCTTTCTTT. It yields the protein CASSLVGRGHEAFF.

The count of this clone is one. This sequence joins TRBV4-1 and TRBJ1-2; maybe TRBD1 (6 bases). With 4 bases removed from V and 6 bases from J, the gap between germline ends came to 9 bases. The CDR3 runs to 12 residues. Per the germline V gene, CDR1 is MGHRA and CDR2 is YSYEKL. For the CDR3, the DNA is TGCGCCAGCAGCCGGGCAGGGGATGGCTACACCTTC. Protein product: CASSRAGDGYTF.

This chain connects TRBV5-1 to TRBJ2-7; TRBD1 agrees at 7 bases. V gave up 3 bases and J gave up 2 bases; unmatched junction bases: 2. The CDR3 runs to 13 residues. CDR1 is SGHRS, CDR2 YFSETQ, per germline. CDR3 residues: CASSSGQPYEQYF. The CDR3 nucleotides are TGCGCCAGCAGCTCGGGACAGCCCTACGAGCAGTACTTC.

The rearrangement joins TRBV5-1 to TRBJ2-5; either TRBD1 or TRBD2 may supply D (5 bases each). The germline gives CDR1 SGHRS, CDR2 YFSETQ. Trimming pared 0 bases from V and 4 bases from J, leaving 13 bases between. The CDR3 has 15 amino acids. The CDR3 region has the DNA TGCGCCAGCAGCTTGGAAACTACGAGGGGAGAGACCCAGTACTTC. It yields the protein CASSLETTRGETQYF.